This T cell receptor (beta chain) was profiled in a study of blood T cells in healthy people across ages. Together with a sample-barcoded 5' primer, a J-beta primer mix was included in a second PCR lasting roughly 6 to 12 cycles. In TCRdb, the 5' RACE reads were re-called with MiXCR into one record per CDR3 protein. The repertoire consists of over 1.5 million distinct CDR3 sequences, with about 50% occurring once and the leading ten covering around 2.1%. For every donor, a draw yielded around 10 milliliters of peripheral blood. The germline V gene encodes CDR1 MGHRA and CDR2 YSYEKL. V lost 4 bases and J lost 1, with 13 bases in between. The CDR3 is made up of 15 amino acids. Findings and limits, study-wide: Estimated diversity that came from one million T cells was considered an underestimate.

This clonotype was counted a few times. Its cognate antigen is unknown. Sequencing was done on a sample of blood. The origin of this receptor is a woman in her 40s in good health. The chain links TRBV4-1 to TRBJ2-5; D perhaps matches TRBD1 (5 bases). The CDR3, as DNA: TGCGCCAGCAGCCCTGGGGCAGGCCCCCAAGAGACCCAGTACTTC. It is translated as CASSPGAGPQETQYF.